These 27 T cell receptor beta chains were sequenced from one sample in a study of CD8 T cells in Susac syndrome. Random-hexamer reverse transcription was applied to about 0.45 to 1 ug RNA. TCRdb itself ran the immunoSEQ multiplex PCR reads through MiXCR, one entry per CDR3 protein. The sample has fewer than 250,000 distinct CDR3 sequences, about 94% seen once. Sequencing used CD8+ T cells from PBMCs. The source is a human donor with multiple sclerosis.

V and J are TRBV9 and TRBJ2-7; no clear D. Trimming left V 0 bases short and J 2 bases short, with 9 bases between. The CDR3 has 14 residues. Germline lookup yields CDR1 SGDLS and CDR2 YYNGEE. This chain's CDR3 is CASSVGVSTYEQYF. The CDR3 DNA reads as TGTGCCAGCAGCGTAGGGGTTTCTACCTACGAGCAGTACTTC.

This chain connects TRBV14 to TRBJ2-3; no definite D call. The CDR3 is 12 amino acids. Germline assignment: CDR1 SGHDN and CDR2 FVKESK. V was clipped by 1 base and J by 4 bases, with 3 bases between them. The CDR3 DNA is TGTGCCAGCAGCCAAGCTCCAGATACGCAGTATTTT. Translating gives CASSQAPDTQYF.

The chain employs TRBV6-1 and TRBJ2-7; the match to TRBD1 covers 8 bases. The germline V gene encodes CDR1 MNHNS and CDR2 SASEGT. Trimming cost V 7 bases and J 2 bases; bases outside gene matches: 22. This CDR3 comprises 19 residues. This CDR3 reads CASTPTPPPRGQGPYEQYF. DNA of the CDR3: TGTGCCAGCACCCCTACTCCTCCCCCCCGCGGACAGGGACCCTACGAGCAGTACTTC.

This clonotype was observed once. J is TRBJ1-3 and V is TRBV4-2; maybe TRBD1 (6 bases). Germline V gene sequence: CDR1 LGHNA, CDR2 YNFKEQ. CDR3 length equals 14 residues. Trimming left V 1 base short and J 2 bases short, with 6 bases between. This chain's CDR3 is CASSQAGAGNTIYF. CDR3 sequence (DNA): TGTGCCAGCAGCCAAGCAGGGGCTGGAAACACCATATATTTT.

This rearrangement joins TRBV9 to TRBJ2-1; D gene uncertain. The V end was cut by 1 base, the J end by 7 bases, with 15 bases between. This CDR3 is 15 amino acids long. Germline CDR1 and CDR2: SGDLS and YYNGEE. The CDR3 nucleotides are TGTGCCAGCAGCGTAAGCGATAGGCCGTTAAATGAGCAGTTCTTC. This sequence encodes CASSVSDRPLNEQFF.

The rearrangement joins TRBV6-1 to TRBJ2-1, with TRBD2 matching 13 bases. The CDR3 runs to 17 residues. Germline CDR1 is MNHNS and CDR2 is SASEGT. The J segment lost 5 bases and the V segment lost 6 bases, leaving 10 bases of the junction unmatched. The CDR3: CASRVTSGRAENNEQFF. The CDR3 region has the DNA TGTGCCAGCAGAGTCACTAGCGGGAGGGCCGAGAACAATGAGCAGTTCTTC.

The chain combines TRBV20-1 with TRBJ1-5; TRBD1 aligns across 7 bases. This CDR3 contains 14 residues. Trimming cost V 5 bases and J 2 bases; bases outside gene matches: 6. The germline CDR1 and CDR2 sequences are DFQATT and SNEGSKA (reference sequence). In nucleotides, the CDR3 is TGCAGTGCTTACGGACAGGACGGCAATCAGCCCCAGCATTTT. Translation gives CSAYGQDGNQPQHF.

The gene calls are TRBV29-1 and TRBJ2-1, with TRBD1 as a possible D gene (5 bases). This CDR3 comprises 13 residues. Trimming shortened V by 0 bases and J by 10 bases, and 13 bases separated the two germline ends. Germline lookup yields CDR1 SQVTM and CDR2 ANQGSEA. CDR3 in DNA: TGCAGCGTTGAAGATGGGGCGGAAGAGGAGCAGTTCTTC. It codes for CSVEDGAEEEQFF.

The V call is TRBV5-4, the J call TRBJ2-7; 8 bases line up with TRBD1. This CDR3 contains 15 residues. The germline V gene has CDR1 SGHNT and CDR2 YYREEE (reference sequence). V lost 2 bases, J lost 0 bases, and 4 bases stayed unmatched. CDR3 coding DNA: TGTGCCAGCAGCTTCGGACAGGGAGGCTCCTACGAGCAGTACTTC. Protein: CASSFGQGGSYEQYF.

This chain connects TRBV6-5 to TRBJ2-5; 9 positions match TRBD1. The trim removed 6 bases at V and 5 bases at J, leaving 10 bases unmatched. The germline V gene encodes CDR1 MNHEY and CDR2 SVGAGI. The CDR3 length is 15 residues. The CDR3 region is CASSLTGGWQETQYF. In DNA, the CDR3 is TGTGCCAGCAGCCTAACAGGGGGCTGGCAGGAGACCCAGTACTTC.

V usage is TRBV6-5 and J usage is TRBJ1-2; 8 positions match TRBD1. V lost 0 bases to trimming and J lost 0 bases; unmatched junction nucleotides: 12. The CDR3 covers 19 residues. Germline V CDR1 and CDR2: MNHEY, SVGAGI. The CDR3 nucleotides read TGTGCCAGCAGTTACTCTATCCCCACCGGGACAGGAGCTAACTATGGCTACACCTTC. Translating gives CASSYSIPTGTGANYGYTF.

V gene TRBV6-5 combines with J gene TRBJ2-1; 8 nucleotides line up with TRBD1. With 4 bases clipped from V and 9 bases from J, the junction kept 11 bases outside the gene matches. In germline, CDR1 is MNHEY, CDR2 SVGAGI. The CDR3 totals 15 residues. CDR3 nucleotide sequence: TGTGCCAGCAGTTCGTATGACAGGGGCCGGAGTGAGCAGTTCTTC. The encoded protein is CASSSYDRGRSEQFF.

The genes are TRBV7-9 and TRBJ2-1; 10 nucleotides line up with TRBD2. The germline V gene has CDR1 SEHNR and CDR2 FQNEAQ (reference sequence). After removal of 5 bases from V and 5 bases from J, the junction contained 6 bases not matched to a gene. There are 15 residues in the CDR3. CDR3 bases: TGTGCCAGCAGCATGACTAGCGGGCCTGACAATGAGCAGTTCTTC. Encoded protein: CASSMTSGPDNEQFF.

DNA of the CDR3: TGTGCCAGTAGTACCCTAGCGGGGGGGGCAGATACGCAGTATTTT. This codes for CASSTLAGGADTQYF. The rearrangement joins TRBV19 to TRBJ2-3, with TRBD2 matching over 12 bases. This CDR3 is built from 15 residues. Germline CDR1 is LNHDA and CDR2 is SQIVND (reference sequence). V shed 4 bases and J 4 bases; nucleotides not matched to a gene: 3.

The genes are TRBV14 and TRBJ2-7; D is unclear. The CDR3 contains 16 residues. Trimming pared 4 bases from V and 1 base from J, leaving 17 bases between. Per germline, CDR1 SGHDN and CDR2 FVKESK. The CDR3 DNA reads as TGTGCCAGCAGCCTTCCAGTGCAGGACCCTTCCTACGAGCAGTACTTC. This translates into CASSLPVQDPSYEQYF.

This chain links TRBV20-1 with TRBJ1-5; 7 bases map to TRBD1. The CDR3 has 16 amino acids. V trimming: 3 bases; J trimming: 1 base; junction bases outside the gene matches: 9. Looked up from germline, CDR1 is DFQATT and CDR2 is SNEGSKA (reference sequence). CDR3 region: CSASDRSGQSNQPQHF. The CDR3 coding sequence is TGCAGTGCTAGTGACCGCTCGGGACAGAGCAATCAGCCCCAGCATTTT.

The J gene is TRBJ1-4, the V gene TRBV27; D is ambiguous. V was clipped by 6 bases and J by 0 bases, with 5 bases between them. This CDR3 spans 13 amino acids. Per the germline V gene, CDR1 is MNHEY and CDR2 is SMNVEV (reference sequence). This CDR3 is CASRGSTNEKLFF. In nucleotides, the CDR3 is TGTGCCAGCAGGGGGTCAACTAATGAAAAACTGTTTTTT.

This sequence joins TRBV11-2 and TRBJ2-3; D gene unclear. CDR3 length equals 17 residues. V was trimmed by 0 bases and J by 2 bases, leaving 15 bases between them. Germline V gene lookup returns CDR1 SGHAT and CDR2 FQNNGV. The CDR3 region is CASSLDPNGVDTDTQYF. In DNA, the CDR3 is TGTGCCAGCAGCTTAGATCCCAATGGGGTCGACACAGATACGCAGTATTTT.

The rearrangement joins TRBV19 to TRBJ2-3, with D unresolved. V was pared by 5 bases and J by 1 base, with 13 bases between. The V gene's germline CDR1 is LNHDA and CDR2 SQIVND (reference sequence). The CDR3 consists of 15 residues. The CDR3 sequence is CASSSRAQGTDTQYF. In nucleotides, the CDR3 is TGTGCCAGTAGTTCCCGGGCTCAGGGCACAGATACGCAGTATTTT.

The gene calls are TRBV28 and TRBJ2-1; 11 bases fit TRBD2. V lost 6 bases, J lost 8 bases, and 9 bases stayed unmatched. This CDR3 is built from 15 residues. Germline V gives CDR1 MDHEN, CDR2 SYDVKM. CDR3 bases: TGTGCCAGCAGCCCGGTGACTAGCGGGAATCATGAGCAGTTCTTC. Translated, it gives CASSPVTSGNHEQFF. Looking up the rest from reference TRBV28 and TRBJ2-1 gives the full variable domain: DVKVTQSSRYLVKRTGEKVFLECVQDMDHENMFWYRQDPGLGLRLIYFSYDVKMKEKGDIPEGYSVSREKKERFSLILESASTNQTSMYLCASSPVTSGNHEQFFGPGTRLTVL.

This sequence joins TRBV12-3 or TRBV12-4 and TRBJ2-6, with D perhaps matching TRBD2 (6 bases). The CDR3 is 15 amino acids. With 3 bases removed from V and 2 bases from J, the gap between germline ends came to 8 bases. CDR3: CASSFWGAGANVLTF. The DNA of the CDR3 is TGTGCCAGCAGTTTTTGGGGGGCTGGGGCCAACGTCCTGACTTTC.

The J gene is TRBJ2-2, the V gene TRBV3-1; D gene uncertain. Trimming took off 7 bases at V and 4 bases at J, with 10 bases between the two ends. This CDR3 has 13 amino acids. Germline assignment: CDR1 LGHDT and CDR2 YNNKEL (reference sequence). The CDR3 loop is CASTQWGTGELFF. The CDR3 nucleotides are TGTGCCAGCACCCAGTGGGGCACCGGGGAGCTGTTTTTT.

The CDR3 DNA sequence: TGTGCCAGCAGTGAAGAGAAGGGGGCTAATAGCAATCAGCCCCAGCATTTT. Translated: CASSEEKGANSNQPQHF. The chain is built from TRBV2 and TRBJ1-5; 7 nucleotides line up with TRBD1. V lost 1 base to trimming and J lost 0 bases; unmatched junction nucleotides: 6. CDR1 and CDR2 (germline): SNHLY, FYNNEI. The CDR3 runs to 17 residues.

The V gene is TRBV11-2, the J gene TRBJ1-2; D may be TRBD1 (5 bases). With 3 bases removed from V and 2 bases from J, the gap between germline ends came to 13 bases. The CDR3 extends over 15 amino acids. The germline CDR1 and CDR2 sequences are SGHAT and FQNNGV. The CDR3 region has the DNA TGTGCCAGCAGCTTCCGACCGGGGACCAACTATGGCTACACCTTC. It encodes CASSFRPGTNYGYTF.

CDR3 sequence reads: CASSQSSGDSSYTF. The DNA of the CDR3 is TGCGCCAGCAGCCAATCTTCAGGGGACTCTAGCTACACCTTC. The rearrangement uses TRBV4-3 and TRBJ1-2; perhaps TRBD1 as D (6 bases). This CDR3 comprises 14 residues. The ends were cut back, 2 bases at V and 9 bases at J, with 16 bases in the middle. Germline CDR1 LGHNA, CDR2 YSLEER.

The chain uses TRBV29-1 and TRBJ2-1, with 9 bases that match TRBD1. Germline lookup yields CDR1 SQVTM and CDR2 ANQGSEA. The CDR3 is 16 amino acids. Trimming took 7 bases from V and 4 from J; bases not matched to a gene: 14. The CDR3 region is CSAPGTGYGVYNEQFF. CDR3 in DNA: TGCAGCGCCCCCGGGACAGGGTACGGGGTTTACAATGAGCAGTTCTTC.

V gene TRBV9 combines with J gene TRBJ2-7; 8 bases align to TRBD2. The CDR3 sequence is 16 residues long. Trimming removed 1 base from V and 1 base from J; junction bases left unmatched: 7. Germline CDR1 and CDR2: SGDLS and YYNGEE. In nucleotides, the CDR3 is TGTGCCAGCAGCGTACCACTGATAGCGGGGTCCTACGAGCAGTACTTC. This codes for CASSVPLIAGSYEQYF.